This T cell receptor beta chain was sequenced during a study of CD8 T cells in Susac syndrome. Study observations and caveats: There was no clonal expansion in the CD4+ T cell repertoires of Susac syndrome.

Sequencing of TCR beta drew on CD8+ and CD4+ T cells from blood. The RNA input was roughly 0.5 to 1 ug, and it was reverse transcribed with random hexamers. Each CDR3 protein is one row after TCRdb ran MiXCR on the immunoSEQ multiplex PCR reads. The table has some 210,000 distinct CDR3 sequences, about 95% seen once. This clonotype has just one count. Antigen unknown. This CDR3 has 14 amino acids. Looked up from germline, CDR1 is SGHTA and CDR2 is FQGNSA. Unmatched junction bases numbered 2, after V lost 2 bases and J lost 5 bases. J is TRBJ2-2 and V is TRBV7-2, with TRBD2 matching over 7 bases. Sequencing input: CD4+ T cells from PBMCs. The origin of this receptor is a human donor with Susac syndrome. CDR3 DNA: TGTGCCAGCAGCTTACTGGGGGGGACCGGGGAGCTGTTTTTT. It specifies CASSLLGGTGELFF.